This TCR beta chain was retrieved from a study of blood T cells in healthy people across ages. Germline V gene sequence: CDR1 SGHTA, CDR2 FQGTGA. The ends lost 1 base at V and 4 bases at J; junction bases unmatched: 4. The CDR3 sequence is 16 residues long. Study-level findings and limits: Unsorted PBMC material precluded a definitive naive versus antigen-experienced comparison. Estimates drawn from one million T cells were deemed to understate diversity.

A remark on this clonotype: The target antigen is unknown.

A second PCR of roughly 7 to 11 cycles used a sample-barcoded 5' primer and a J-beta primer mix. The authors tagged each cDNA molecule using a template-switch adaptor with 12 random nucleotides. TCRdb redid the calling of the 5' RACE reads with MiXCR, one entry per CDR3 protein. Of 1.5 million to 2 million distinct CDR3 sequences listed, about 30% are singletons. The sequence came from a woman in her 30s in good health. The chain employs TRBV7-3 and TRBJ2-1, with TRBD2 matching 10 bases. What was sequenced was blood. This chain's CDR3 is CASSLKAGGHYNEQFF. CDR3 nucleotides: TGTGCCAGCAGCTTAAAAGCGGGGGGGCATTACAATGAGCAGTTCTTC.